One sample yielded the 20 T cell receptor beta chains listed below, sequenced in a study of T cell responses to AZD1222 COVID-19 vaccine. Only in-frame clones appear in the TCRdb table, and some are missing; sequencing was by immunoSEQ multiplex PCR. The table records approximately 110,000 clones, over 75% of them present only once. This specimen was peripheral blood, taken on day 0 of AZD1222 vaccination. These TCRs come from an adult in good health.

The chain has TRBV7-8 and TRBJ1-1; tentatively, D is TRBD1 (6 bases). Germline V CDR1 and CDR2: SGHVS, FQNEAQ. The CDR3 contains 15 residues. V lost 3 bases to trimming and J lost 4 bases, with 15 bases between them. The CDR3 sequence is CASSLGGGSGTEAFF. The CDR3, as DNA: TGTGCCAGCAGCTTGGGGGGGGGCTCCGGCACTGAAGCTTTCTTT. Based on the CDR3 plus reference TRBV7-8 and TRBJ1-1, the full variable domain is GAGVSQSPRYKVAKRGQDVALRCDPISGHVSLFWYQQALGQGPEFLTYFQNEAQLDKSGLPSDRFFAERPEGSVSTLKIQRTQQEDSAVYLCASSLGGGSGTEAFFGQGTRLTVV.

The V and J genes are TRBV12-3 or TRBV12-4 and TRBJ1-2; 8 nucleotides agree with TRBD1. CDR3 length: 12 residues. J was trimmed by 8 bases and V by 5 bases; bases with no gene match: 4. CDR3 coding DNA: TGTGCCAGCAGTCACAGGGGGGGCGGCTACACCTTC. It codes for CASSHRGGGYTF.

V is TRBV29-1 and J is TRBJ1-2; the D gene is possibly TRBD1 (6 bases). Germline-derived CDR1 and CDR2 are SQVTM and ANQGSEA. The CDR3 runs 13 residues. DNA of the CDR3: TGCACCACCTCAAGGGGGGATGGCTATGGCTACACCTTC. It is translated as CTTSRGDGYGYTF.

The chain recombines TRBV21-1 with TRBJ2-1; the table's D call of TRBD1 was not tested on the DNA. TRBV21-1 is noted as a pseudogene. The CDR3 is 14 amino acids. For the CDR3, the DNA is TGTGCAACCGGCAGGGGATTGGACTACAATGAGCAGTTCTTC. Its protein is CATGRGLDYNEQFF.

The CDR3 loop is CASSPHSLAGNTGELFF. CDR3 DNA: TGTGCCAGCAGCCCCCACTCCCTAGCGGGGAACACCGGGGAGCTGTTTTTT. This rearrangement joins TRBV5-5 to TRBJ2-2, with TRBD2 identical over 8 bases. The junction had 9 bases not matched to a gene; V was cut back by 4 bases and J by 1 base. Germline V gene sequence: CDR1 SGHKS, CDR2 YYEKEE (reference sequence). The CDR3 has 17 residues.

This clone has only a few counts. The rearrangement uses TRBV13 and TRBJ1-2; tentatively, D is TRBD1 (5 bases). Trimming cost V 3 bases and J 3 bases, with 17 bases left between them. The CDR3 sequence is 16 residues long. The germline gives CDR1 PRHDT, CDR2 FYEKMQ (reference sequence). The CDR3 protein is CASSLGSGPADYGYTF. DNA of the CDR3: TGTGCCAGCAGCTTGGGGTCGGGGCCGGCGGACTATGGCTACACCTTC.

In this sample, this clone turned up once. The chain is built from TRBV3-1 (or the pseudogene TRBV3-2) and TRBJ1-1; TRBD1 is a possible D gene (6 bases). The V and J ends lost 3 bases and 0 bases respectively, with 8 bases between them. CDR3 size: 14 residues. The germline gives CDR1 LGHDT, CDR2 YNNKEL (reference sequence). This CDR3 reads CASSQNRVNTEAFF. The CDR3 DNA is TGTGCCAGCAGCCAGAACAGGGTGAACACTGAAGCTTTCTTT.

The chain combines TRBV15 with TRBJ2-6, with 7 positions matching TRBD1. Germline V lookup: CDR1 LNHNV, CDR2 YYDKDF (reference sequence). The CDR3 runs to 16 residues. The ends lost 0 bases at V and 3 bases at J; junction bases unmatched: 2. The chain's CDR3 is CATSRDTGVGANVLTF. The CDR3 region has the DNA TGTGCCACCAGCAGAGACACAGGGGTTGGGGCCAACGTCCTGACTTTC.

CDR3: CASSLAQGKLFF. In nucleotides, the CDR3 is TGTGCCAGCAGCTTAGCCCAGGGAAAACTGTTTTTT. The rearrangement uses TRBV7-8 and TRBJ1-4; TRBD1 is a possible D gene (5 bases). The CDR3 runs 12 residues. Looked up from germline, CDR1 is SGHVS and CDR2 is FQNEAQ. Trimming removed 0 bases from V and 10 bases from J, with 6 bases in between.

The chain has TRBV5-1 and TRBJ2-5, with a possible D match to TRBD2 (5 bases). V shed 5 bases and J shed 0 bases, with 14 bases lying between them. The CDR3 length is 15 residues. Per germline, CDR1 SGHRS and CDR2 YFSETQ. Written as DNA, the CDR3 is TGCGCCAGCAGTAGCAAACCAGCGGACCAAGAGACCCAGTACTTC. The encoded protein is CASSSKPADQETQYF. Supplemented by reference TRBV5-1 and TRBJ2-5, the full variable domain reads KAGVTQTPRYLIKTRGQQVTLSCSPISGHRSVSWYQQTPGQGLQFLFEYFSETQRNKGNFPGRFSGRQFSNSRSEMNVSTLELGDSALYLCASSSKPADQETQYFGPGTRLLVL.

The CDR3 coding sequence is TGTGCCAGCAGCCAAGGTAGGCTGGGGGGCCCCTACAATGAGCAGTTCTTC. Its translation is CASSQGRLGGPYNEQFF. This chain uses TRBV3-1 (or the pseudogene TRBV3-2) with TRBJ2-1, with D possibly called TRBD1 or TRBD2 (6 bases each). The CDR3 has 17 residues. V was trimmed by 1 base and J by 2 bases, leaving 15 bases between them. Germline V gene lookup returns CDR1 LGHDT and CDR2 YNNKEL (reference sequence).

This clone has just a few counts. The gene calls are TRBV7-9 and TRBJ2-1, with 9 bases identical to TRBD1. Per the germline V gene, CDR1 is SEHNR and CDR2 is FQNEAQ (reference sequence). The junction had 11 bases not matched to a gene; V was cut back by 5 bases and J by 3 bases. This CDR3 region has 17 residues. The CDR3 spells CASSIQDRGLLYNEQFF. CDR3 in DNA: TGTGCCAGCAGCATTCAGGACAGGGGCCTCCTCTACAATGAGCAGTTCTTC.

CDR3 sequence reads: CSVGTGTTNEKLFF. The CDR3 nucleotides read TGCAGCGTTGGGACAGGCACAACTAATGAAAAACTGTTTTTT. The chain has TRBV29-1 and TRBJ1-4, with 7 bases identical to TRBD1. V lost 4 bases to trimming and J lost 0 bases; unmatched junction nucleotides: 2. In germline, CDR1 is SQVTM, CDR2 ANQGSEA. This CDR3 has 14 amino acids.

This chain joins TRBV24-1 and TRBJ2-7, with D perhaps matching TRBD1 (6 bases). V lost 5 bases and J 2 bases, leaving 12 bases between the germline ends. The CDR3 runs to 14 residues. CDR1 is KGHDR, CDR2 SFDVKD, per germline. This CDR3 is CATSAPDRAYEQYF. As DNA, the CDR3 is TGTGCCACCAGTGCCCCGGACAGAGCCTACGAGCAGTACTTC.

This sequence joins TRBV4-1 and TRBJ1-4; TRBD1 is a possible D gene (6 bases). V was trimmed by 7 bases and J by 3 bases, leaving 15 bases between them. The CDR3 consists of 15 residues. Germline CDR1 and CDR2: MGHRA and YSYEKL. Here the CDR3 DNA reads TGCGCCAGCACGGGTACAGGGATACCTAATGAAAAACTGTTTTTT. Encoded protein: CASTGTGIPNEKLFF.

This chain connects TRBV7-2 to TRBJ2-7; D ambiguous. Germline CDR1 is SGHTA and CDR2 is FQGNSA. V was trimmed by 0 bases and J by 2 bases, leaving 8 bases between them. The CDR3 loop spans 14 amino acids. CDR3 in amino acids: CASSLAHRTYEQYF. The CDR3 DNA reads as TGTGCCAGCAGCTTAGCACATCGAACCTACGAGCAGTACTTC.

The chain couples TRBV6-2 or TRBV6-3 to TRBJ1-5, with D unresolved. The CDR3 has 15 amino acids. Germline CDR1 is MNHEY and CDR2 is SVGEGT. The germline V and J ends were trimmed by 2 bases and 0 bases, with 8 bases remaining between them. The CDR3 loop is CASSYRPDSNQPQHF. In DNA form, the CDR3 reads TGTGCCAGCAGTTACCGGCCAGATAGCAATCAGCCCCAGCATTTT.

J is TRBJ1-1 and V is TRBV2; D is uncertain. Germline CDR1 and CDR2: SNHLY and FYNNEI. The V and J ends lost 2 bases and 5 bases respectively, with 9 bases between them. The CDR3 sequence is 13 residues long. CDR3 in amino acids: CASSEPLRTEAFF. CDR3 sequence (DNA): TGTGCCAGCAGTGAACCTTTAAGGACTGAAGCTTTCTTT.

CDR3 coding DNA: TGTGCCAGCAGCCAGGAGCTGAGAGATACGCAGTATTTT. As protein: CASSQELRDTQYF. This sequence joins TRBV7-2 and TRBJ2-3; D is ambiguous. Between the trimmed V and J ends, which lost 5 bases and 5 bases, there was a span of 11 bases. The germline gives CDR1 SGHTA, CDR2 FQGNSA. This CDR3 is built from 13 residues. The variable domain in full, with the rest retrieved from reference TRBV7-2 and TRBJ2-3, is GAGVSQSPSNKVTEKGKDVELRCDPISGHTALYWYRQSLGQGLEFLIYFQGNSAPDKSGLPSDRFSAERTGGSVSTLTIQRTQQEDSAVYLCASSQELRDTQYFGPGTRLTVL.

This clone was picked up one time. The chain uses TRBV19 and TRBJ1-1, with D perhaps matching TRBD1 (6 bases). The germline V gene has CDR1 LNHDA and CDR2 SQIVND (reference sequence). The CDR3 sequence is 19 residues long. Trimming shortened V by 4 bases and J by 1 base, and 25 bases separated the two germline ends. The CDR3 reads CASSTDSPRVGVSNTEAFF. In DNA, the CDR3 is TGTGCCAGTAGTACGGACAGCCCGCGGGTTGGCGTCTCGAACACTGAAGCTTTCTTT. The full variable domain, in which reference TRBV19 and TRBJ1-1 provide the parts outside the CDR3, is DGGITQSPKYLFRKEGQNVTLSCEQNLNHDAMYWYRQDPGQGLRLIYYSQIVNDFQKGDIAEGYSVSREKKESFPLTVTSAQKNPTAFYLCASSTDSPRVGVSNTEAFFGQGTRLTVV.